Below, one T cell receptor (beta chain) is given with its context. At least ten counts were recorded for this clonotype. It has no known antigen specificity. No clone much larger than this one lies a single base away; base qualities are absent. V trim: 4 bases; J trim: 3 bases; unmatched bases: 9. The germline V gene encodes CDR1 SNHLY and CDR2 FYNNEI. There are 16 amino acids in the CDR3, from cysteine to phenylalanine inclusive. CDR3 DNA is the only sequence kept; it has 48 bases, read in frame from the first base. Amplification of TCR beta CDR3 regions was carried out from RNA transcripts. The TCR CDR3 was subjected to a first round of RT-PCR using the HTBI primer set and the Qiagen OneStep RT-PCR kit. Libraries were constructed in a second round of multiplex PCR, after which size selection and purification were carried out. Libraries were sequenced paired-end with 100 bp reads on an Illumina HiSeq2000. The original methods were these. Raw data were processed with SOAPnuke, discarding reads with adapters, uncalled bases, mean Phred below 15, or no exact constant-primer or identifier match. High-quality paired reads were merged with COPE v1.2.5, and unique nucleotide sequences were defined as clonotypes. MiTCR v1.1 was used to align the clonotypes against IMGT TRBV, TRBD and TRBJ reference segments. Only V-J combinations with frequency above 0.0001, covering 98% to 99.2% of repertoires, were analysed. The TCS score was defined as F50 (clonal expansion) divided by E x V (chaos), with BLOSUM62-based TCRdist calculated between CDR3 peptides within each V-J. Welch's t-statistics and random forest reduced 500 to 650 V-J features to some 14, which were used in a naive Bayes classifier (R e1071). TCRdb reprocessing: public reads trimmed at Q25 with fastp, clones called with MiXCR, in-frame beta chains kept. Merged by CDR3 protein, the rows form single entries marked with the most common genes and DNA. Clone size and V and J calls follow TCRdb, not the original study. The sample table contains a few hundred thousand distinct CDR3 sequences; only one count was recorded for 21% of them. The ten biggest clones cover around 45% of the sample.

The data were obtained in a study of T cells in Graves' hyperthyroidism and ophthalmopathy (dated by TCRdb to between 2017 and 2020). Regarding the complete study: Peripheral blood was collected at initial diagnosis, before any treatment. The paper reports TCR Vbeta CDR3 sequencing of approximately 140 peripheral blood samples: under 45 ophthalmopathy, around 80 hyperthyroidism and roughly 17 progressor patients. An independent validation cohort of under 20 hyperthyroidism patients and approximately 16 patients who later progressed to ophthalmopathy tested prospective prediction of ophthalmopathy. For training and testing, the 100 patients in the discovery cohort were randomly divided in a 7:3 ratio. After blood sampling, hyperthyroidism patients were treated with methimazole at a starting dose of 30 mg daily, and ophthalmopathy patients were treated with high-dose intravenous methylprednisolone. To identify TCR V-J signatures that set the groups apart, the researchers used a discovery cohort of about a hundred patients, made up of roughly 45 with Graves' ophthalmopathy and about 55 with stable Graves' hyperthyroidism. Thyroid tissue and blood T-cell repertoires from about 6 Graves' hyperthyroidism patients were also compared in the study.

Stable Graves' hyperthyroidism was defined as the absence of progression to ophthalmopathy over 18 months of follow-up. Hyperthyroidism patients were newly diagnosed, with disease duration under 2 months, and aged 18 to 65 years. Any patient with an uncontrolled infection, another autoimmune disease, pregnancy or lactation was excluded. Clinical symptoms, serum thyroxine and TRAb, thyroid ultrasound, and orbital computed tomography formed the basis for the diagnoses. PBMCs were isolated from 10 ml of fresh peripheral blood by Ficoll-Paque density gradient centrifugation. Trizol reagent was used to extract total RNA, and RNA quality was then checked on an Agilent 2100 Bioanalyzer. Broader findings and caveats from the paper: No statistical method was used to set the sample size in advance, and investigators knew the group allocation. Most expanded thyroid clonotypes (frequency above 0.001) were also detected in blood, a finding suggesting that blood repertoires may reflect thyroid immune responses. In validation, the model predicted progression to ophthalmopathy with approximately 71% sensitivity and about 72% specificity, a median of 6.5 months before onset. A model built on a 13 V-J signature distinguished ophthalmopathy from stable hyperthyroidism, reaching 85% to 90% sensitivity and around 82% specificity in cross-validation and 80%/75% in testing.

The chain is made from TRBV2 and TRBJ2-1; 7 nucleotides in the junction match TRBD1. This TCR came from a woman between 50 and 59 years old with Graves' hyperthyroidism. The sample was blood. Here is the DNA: TGTGCCAGCAGTGGGATACAGGGGAGACACTACAATGAGCAGTTCTTC. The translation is CASSGIQGRHYNEQFF. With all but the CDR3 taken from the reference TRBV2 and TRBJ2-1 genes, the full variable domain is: EPEVTQTPSHQVTQMGQEVILRCVPISNHLYFYWYRQILGQKVEFLVSFYNNEISEKSEIFDDQFSVERPDGSNFTLKIRSTKLEDSAMYFCASSGIQGRHYNEQFFGPGTRLTVL.